The 6 T cell receptor beta chains below come from one sample, sequenced in a study of Graves' ophthalmopathy and Graves' hyperthyroidism (dated by TCRdb to 2017 to 2018). The data were produced on an Illumina HiSeq 2000. TCR beta CDR3 regions were amplified from RNA transcripts for repertoire sequencing. The first round was an RT-PCR using HTBI primers with the Qiagen OneStep RT-PCR kit, and this first round was followed by a second-round multiplex PCR, then size selection and purification. In-frame beta chains were kept once TCRdb had trimmed the public reads at Q25 with fastp and called clones with MiXCR. All rows with the same CDR3 protein become a single entry with the most common DNA and genes. The table for this sample lists under 250,000 distinct CDR3 sequences; 25% to 30% of them were counted only once. The top ten clonotypes cover 9.1% of the sample. Sequencing input: peripheral blood. Every receptor here comes from a man aged 50-59 years with Graves' ophthalmopathy. Donor details come from another sample of the same person, matched by shared clones.

This clonotype has ten or more counts. The J gene is TRBJ2-6, the V gene TRBV19; TRBD1 matches at 9 bases. In germline, CDR1 is LNHDA, CDR2 SQIVND (reference sequence). Trimming removed 6 bases from V and 0 bases from J; junction bases left unmatched: 6. This CDR3 comprises 17 residues. CDR3 coding DNA: TGTGCCAGTAGGCCCTCGACAGGGGGCTCTGGGGCCAACGTCCTGACTTTC. Residues: CASRPSTGGSGANVLTF.

This clonotype showed up many times. The CDR3: CASRRVPYEQYF. The CDR3 bases are TGTGCCAGCAGGAGGGTCCCCTACGAGCAGTACTTC. V is TRBV6-5 and J is TRBJ2-7; D might be TRBD2 (5 bases). The CDR3 length is 12 residues. Trimming took 6 bases from V and 2 from J, leaving 8 bases between them. CDR1 and CDR2 (germline): MNHEY, SVGAGI.

This clonotype was recorded many times. The rearrangement joins TRBV18 to TRBJ1-5, with D possibly being TRBD1 (6 bases). Trimming took off 3 bases at V and 7 bases at J, with 10 bases between the two ends. The CDR3 is 13 residues long. Germline CDR1 is KGHSH and CDR2 is LQKENI. As DNA, the CDR3 is TGTGCCAGCTCACCCGACAGGCACCAGCCCCAGCATTTT. This encodes CASSPDRHQPQHF.

This clonotype appeared many times. V and J are TRBV25-1 and TRBJ1-1, with D possibly being TRBD1 (5 bases). Trimming stripped 6 bases from V and 1 base from J, with 6 bases between. This CDR3 is 12 amino acids long. In germline, CDR1 is MGHDK, CDR2 SYGVNS. DNA for the CDR3: TGTGCCAGCAGAACAGGGAACACTGAAGCTTTCTTT. Protein sequence: CASRTGNTEAFF.

CDR3 protein: CASSLEGWTEAFF. In DNA form, the CDR3 reads TGTGCCAGCAGCTTAGAAGGTTGGACTGAAGCTTTCTTT. The chain employs TRBV11-2 and TRBJ1-1; D not certain. Trimming stripped 0 bases from V and 5 bases from J, with 7 bases between. Germline V gene sequence: CDR1 SGHAT, CDR2 FQNNGV. The CDR3 runs to 13 residues.

This clonotype was seen at least ten times. CDR3 protein: CATSRDMQLRGGTQYF. The CDR3 DNA sequence: TGTGCCACCAGCAGAGACATGCAACTCCGAGGAGGGACCCAGTACTTC. This chain uses TRBV15 with TRBJ2-5, with D possibly TRBD2 on 5 matching bases. CDR1 is LNHNV, CDR2 YYDKDF, per germline (reference sequence). The CDR3 totals 16 residues. Trimming cost V 0 bases and J 7 bases, with 18 bases left between them.